These T cell receptor beta chains were read from a single sample in a study of T cell repertoires in cytomegalovirus infection. TCRdb analysed the reads with MiXCR anew, one entry per CDR3 protein. The sample records 200,000 to 250,000 distinct CDR3 sequences, roughly 6.5% being singletons. The sample taken for sequencing was PBMCs. The receptors originated from a human donor in good health (CMV status not recorded). Some clones in this sample may be carry-over from other donors' samples. Both conserved end residues are part of each CDR3. Each record gives: D gene, J gene, V gene, clone size, CDR3 protein, CDR3 DNA. A D gene is named only where the DNA matches it firmly. Not every row has a clone size; where given, it reads once, few, many or a size class.

d_call: TRBD1; j_call: TRBJ1-1; v_call: TRBV15; clone_size: many; cdr3_aa: CATSPRTGNTEAFF; cdr3_nt: TGTGCCACCAGCCCCCGGACAGGGAACACTGAAGCTTTCTTT
d_call: .; j_call: TRBJ2-5; v_call: TRBV5-1; clone_size: once; cdr3_aa: CASSFGQGSETQYF; cdr3_nt: TGCGCCAGCAGCTTTGGTCAGGGAAGCGAGACCCAGTACTTC
d_call: .; j_call: TRBJ1-6; v_call: TRBV7-2; clone_size: many; cdr3_aa: CASSRQASYNSPLHF; cdr3_nt: TGTGCCAGCAGCCGACAGGCGTCCTATAATTCACCCCTCCACTTT
d_call: TRBD1; j_call: TRBJ2-5; v_call: TRBV6-6; clone_size: many; cdr3_aa: CASLPRDRYQETQYF; cdr3_nt: TGTGCCAGTTTACCCCGGGACAGGTACCAAGAGACCCAGTACTTC
d_call: .; j_call: TRBJ2-7; v_call: TRBV5-5; clone_size: many; cdr3_aa: CASSSRDWDSYEQYF; cdr3_nt: TGTGCCAGCAGCTCCCGGGACTGGGACTCCTACGAGCAGTACTTC
d_call: .; j_call: TRBJ1-3; v_call: TRBV6-6; clone_size: many; cdr3_aa: CASSYILSGNTIYF; cdr3_nt: TGTGCCAGCAGTTACATTCTCTCTGGAAACACCATATATTTT
d_call: .; j_call: TRBJ1-5; v_call: TRBV11-2; clone_size: few; cdr3_aa: CASSFWGEQPQHF; cdr3_nt: TGTGCCAGCAGCTTCTGGGGGGAGCAGCCCCAGCATTTT
d_call: .; j_call: TRBJ1-5; v_call: TRBV27; clone_size: many; cdr3_aa: CASSSLNSNQPQHF; cdr3_nt: TGTGCCAGCAGTTCTCTCAATAGCAATCAGCCCCAGCATTTT
d_call: .; j_call: TRBJ1-6; v_call: TRBV14; clone_size: many; cdr3_aa: CASSGTGQSYSPLHF; cdr3_nt: TGTGCCAGCAGCGGTACAGGACAGTCCTATTCACCCCTCCACTTT
d_call: .; j_call: TRBJ2-4; v_call: TRBV28; clone_size: once; cdr3_aa: CASSLSEGEGTFLAKNIQYF; cdr3_nt: TGTGCCAGCAGTTTATCCGAGGGGGAGGGGACCTTCCTAGCCAAAAACATTCAGTACTTC
d_call: .; j_call: TRBJ2-5; v_call: TRBV5-4; clone_size: many; cdr3_aa: CASSREPGETQYF; cdr3_nt: TGTGCCAGCAGCCGGGAACCGGGGGAGACCCAGTACTTC
d_call: .; j_call: TRBJ2-6; v_call: TRBV29-1; clone_size: .; cdr3_aa: CSVDVGSGANVLTF; cdr3_nt: TGCAGCGTTGATGTGGGATCTGGGGCCAACGTCCTGACTTTC
d_call: .; j_call: TRBJ2-2; v_call: TRBV27; clone_size: many; cdr3_aa: CASSLGKFGGELFF; cdr3_nt: TGTGCCAGCAGTTTGGGGAAGTTCGGCGGGGAGCTGTTTTTT
d_call: .; j_call: TRBJ2-5; v_call: TRBV4-1; clone_size: many; cdr3_aa: CASSRAGEETQYF; cdr3_nt: TGCGCCAGCAGCCGCGCAGGGGAAGAGACCCAGTACTTC
d_call: .; j_call: TRBJ1-1; v_call: TRBV6-2/TRBV6-3; clone_size: many; cdr3_aa: CASNVAGQNTEAFF; cdr3_nt: TGTGCCAGCAACGTCGCCGGACAGAACACTGAAGCTTTCTTT
d_call: TRBD1; j_call: TRBJ1-6; v_call: TRBV19; clone_size: many; cdr3_aa: CASTHRGNSPLHF; cdr3_nt: TGTGCCAGTACCCACAGGGGTAATTCACCCCTCCACTTT
d_call: .; j_call: TRBJ2-7; v_call: TRBV20-1; clone_size: many; cdr3_aa: CSARLDSYLNEQYF; cdr3_nt: TGCAGTGCTAGGCTCGACAGTTACCTCAACGAGCAGTACTTC
d_call: .; j_call: TRBJ2-7; v_call: TRBV28; clone_size: few; cdr3_aa: CASSAPRDITYEQYF; cdr3_nt: TGTGCCAGCAGTGCCCCCCGGGACATAACCTACGAGCAGTACTTC
d_call: TRBD2; j_call: TRBJ2-3; v_call: TRBV20-1; clone_size: many; cdr3_aa: CSAGLAGGHQDTQYF; cdr3_nt: TGCAGTGCTGGCTTAGCGGGGGGGCATCAAGATACGCAGTATTTT
d_call: .; j_call: TRBJ1-1; v_call: TRBV5-5; clone_size: many; cdr3_aa: CASSLVPDMNTEAFF; cdr3_nt: TGTGCCAGCAGCTTGGTTCCAGACATGAACACTGAAGCTTTCTTT
d_call: .; j_call: TRBJ2-2; v_call: TRBV12-3/TRBV12-4; clone_size: many; cdr3_aa: CASSFFTGELFF; cdr3_nt: TGTGCCAGCAGTTTCTTTACCGGGGAGCTGTTTTTT
d_call: .; j_call: TRBJ1-6; v_call: TRBV29-1; clone_size: many; cdr3_aa: CSVAGDGNSPLHF; cdr3_nt: TGCAGCGTTGCGGGGGATGGTAATTCACCCCTCCACTTT
d_call: .; j_call: TRBJ1-5; v_call: TRBV12-3/TRBV12-4; clone_size: many; cdr3_aa: CASRGQNQPQHF; cdr3_nt: TGTGCCAGCAGAGGACAGAATCAGCCCCAGCATTTT
d_call: TRBD1; j_call: TRBJ2-7; v_call: TRBV4-2; clone_size: many; cdr3_aa: CASSPGQGHYEQYF; cdr3_nt: TGTGCCAGCAGCCCGGGACAGGGACACTACGAGCAGTACTTC
d_call: .; j_call: TRBJ1-6; v_call: TRBV5-6; clone_size: many; cdr3_aa: CASSSGSPGSPLHF; cdr3_nt: TGTGCCAGCAGTTCCGGGTCTCCAGGTTCACCCCTCCACTTT
d_call: .; j_call: TRBJ1-1; v_call: TRBV28; clone_size: .; cdr3_aa: CASSSYGTDFNTEAFF; cdr3_nt: TGTGCCAGCAGTTCGTACGGGACGGATTTTAACACTGAAGCTTTCTTT
d_call: .; j_call: TRBJ2-3; v_call: TRBV4-1; clone_size: many; cdr3_aa: CASSQDQKAGHKDTQYF; cdr3_nt: TGCGCCAGCAGCCAAGATCAAAAAGCGGGCCATAAGGATACGCAGTATTTT
d_call: .; j_call: TRBJ1-1; v_call: TRBV10-3; clone_size: many; cdr3_aa: CAISDPPRGGNTEAFF; cdr3_nt: TGTGCCATCAGTGACCCTCCGCGGGGTGGGAACACTGAAGCTTTCTTT
d_call: .; j_call: TRBJ2-5; v_call: TRBV6-2/TRBV6-3; clone_size: many; cdr3_aa: CASSSFHQETQYF; cdr3_nt: TGTGCCAGCAGTTCGTTTCACCAAGAGACCCAGTACTTC
d_call: .; j_call: TRBJ1-2; v_call: TRBV29-1; clone_size: many; cdr3_aa: CSVEDLGGASNYGYTF; cdr3_nt: TGCAGCGTTGAAGATCTGGGCGGGGCATCTAACTATGGCTACACCTTC
d_call: .; j_call: TRBJ2-3; v_call: TRBV7-2; clone_size: many; cdr3_aa: CASTQWGGQTSTDTQYF; cdr3_nt: TGTGCCAGCACCCAGTGGGGCGGACAAACTAGCACAGATACGCAGTATTTT
d_call: .; j_call: TRBJ1-6; v_call: TRBV28; clone_size: once; cdr3_aa: CASTMWKGLGNNSPLHF; cdr3_nt: TGTGCCAGCACGATGTGGAAGGGTCTTGGTAATAATTCACCCCTCCACTTT
d_call: .; j_call: TRBJ1-5; v_call: TRBV5-8; clone_size: many; cdr3_aa: CASSRLFNQPQHF; cdr3_nt: TGTGCCAGCAGCCGACTGTTCAATCAGCCCCAGCATTTT
d_call: TRBD1; j_call: TRBJ2-7; v_call: TRBV14; clone_size: .; cdr3_aa: CASSQERGGGYEQYF; cdr3_nt: TGTGCCAGCAGCCAAGAAAGAGGGGGCGGTTACGAGCAGTACTTC
d_call: .; j_call: TRBJ2-3; v_call: TRBV28; clone_size: .; cdr3_aa: CASGRLGSTDTQYF; cdr3_nt: TGTGCCAGCGGGAGATTGGGGTCCACAGATACGCAGTATTTT
d_call: .; j_call: TRBJ1-3; v_call: TRBV7-9; clone_size: many; cdr3_aa: CASSSRTESSGNTIYF; cdr3_nt: TGTGCCAGCAGCTCAAGGACGGAGAGCTCTGGAAACACCATATATTTT
d_call: .; j_call: TRBJ2-1; v_call: TRBV5-6; clone_size: many; cdr3_aa: CASKNLYLGEQFF; cdr3_nt: TGTGCCAGCAAAAACCTGTATCTGGGAGAGCAGTTCTTC
d_call: .; j_call: TRBJ2-7; v_call: TRBV6-2/TRBV6-3; clone_size: many; cdr3_aa: CASSPVTGSEQYF; cdr3_nt: TGTGCCAGCAGCCCAGTTACCGGGAGCGAGCAGTACTTC
d_call: .; j_call: TRBJ1-1; v_call: TRBV23-1; clone_size: many; cdr3_aa: CASSQSTAMNTEAFF; cdr3_nt: TGCGCCAGCAGTCAATCGACAGCTATGAACACTGAAGCTTTCTTT
d_call: TRBD1; j_call: TRBJ1-2; v_call: TRBV20-1; clone_size: .; cdr3_aa: CSASPPGQNYGYTF; cdr3_nt: TGCAGTGCTAGCCCTCCGGGACAGAACTATGGCTACACCTTC
d_call: .; j_call: TRBJ1-5; v_call: TRBV6-2/TRBV6-3; clone_size: many; cdr3_aa: CASSPRPGTHGNQPQHF; cdr3_nt: TGTGCCAGCAGTCCCCGACCCGGGACGCATGGGAATCAGCCCCAGCATTTT
d_call: TRBD1; j_call: TRBJ1-2; v_call: TRBV7-2; clone_size: many; cdr3_aa: CASSLGTGLSGNGYTF; cdr3_nt: TGTGCCAGCAGCTTAGGGACAGGTCTCTCAGGGAATGGCTACACCTTC
d_call: .; j_call: TRBJ1-2; v_call: TRBV4-3; clone_size: many; cdr3_aa: CASSPSWPDGYTF; cdr3_nt: TGCGCCAGCAGCCCGTCTTGGCCTGATGGCTACACCTTC
d_call: .; j_call: TRBJ1-1; v_call: TRBV7-9; clone_size: many; cdr3_aa: CASSLAGQWNTEAFF; cdr3_nt: TGTGCCAGCAGCTTAGCCGGGCAGTGGAACACTGAAGCTTTCTTT
d_call: TRBD1; j_call: TRBJ1-1; v_call: TRBV7-2; clone_size: many; cdr3_aa: CASINRTGDTEAFF; cdr3_nt: TGTGCCAGCATCAACCGGACAGGGGACACTGAAGCTTTCTTT
d_call: .; j_call: TRBJ1-4; v_call: TRBV29-1; clone_size: many; cdr3_aa: CSVGRTDLNEKLFF; cdr3_nt: TGCAGCGTCGGACGGACTGACCTCAATGAAAAACTGTTTTTT
d_call: .; j_call: TRBJ2-1; v_call: TRBV29-1; clone_size: few; cdr3_aa: CSVRPGTGSSYNEQFF; cdr3_nt: TGCAGCGTTCGGCCCGGTACAGGGAGCTCCTACAATGAGCAGTTCTTC
d_call: TRBD1; j_call: TRBJ2-7; v_call: TRBV18; clone_size: many; cdr3_aa: CASSPWAGGNVYEQYF; cdr3_nt: TGTGCCAGCTCACCGTGGGCAGGGGGCAACGTCTACGAGCAGTACTTC
d_call: .; j_call: TRBJ2-6; v_call: TRBV7-9; clone_size: many; cdr3_aa: CASSPRRDASSGANVLTF; cdr3_nt: TGTGCCAGCAGCCCGCGTCGGGACGCCAGCTCTGGGGCCAACGTCCTGACTTTC
d_call: .; j_call: TRBJ2-7; v_call: TRBV12-3/TRBV12-4; clone_size: many; cdr3_aa: CASKIGTEQYF; cdr3_nt: TGTGCCAGCAAGATCGGAACAGAGCAGTACTTC
d_call: .; j_call: TRBJ2-6; v_call: TRBV27; clone_size: .; cdr3_aa: CASSQRQFASGANVLTF; cdr3_nt: TGTGCCAGCAGTCAACGACAATTCGCCTCTGGGGCCAACGTCCTGACTTTC
d_call: .; j_call: TRBJ1-5; v_call: TRBV29-1; clone_size: many; cdr3_aa: CSVETGRDQPQHF; cdr3_nt: TGCAGCGTTGAGACCGGGCGGGATCAGCCCCAGCATTTT
d_call: .; j_call: TRBJ1-5; v_call: TRBV7-2; clone_size: many; cdr3_aa: CASSPDSGSNQPQHF; cdr3_nt: TGTGCCAGCAGCCCGGACTCCGGGAGCAATCAGCCCCAGCATTTT
d_call: .; j_call: TRBJ1-5; v_call: TRBV7-2; clone_size: many; cdr3_aa: CASSLDGGRGNQPQHF; cdr3_nt: TGTGCCAGCAGCTTAGATGGAGGCCGGGGCAATCAGCCCCAGCATTTT
d_call: .; j_call: TRBJ1-1; v_call: TRBV7-2; clone_size: many; cdr3_aa: CASSLVVQGGTEAFF; cdr3_nt: TGTGCCAGCAGCTTAGTCGTACAGGGAGGTACTGAAGCTTTCTTT
d_call: .; j_call: TRBJ1-2; v_call: TRBV5-1; clone_size: many; cdr3_aa: CASSLERGDNHGYTF; cdr3_nt: TGCGCCAGCAGCTTGGAGCGGGGGGACAACCACGGCTACACCTTC
d_call: .; j_call: TRBJ2-1; v_call: TRBV28; clone_size: many; cdr3_aa: CASWGFSYNEQFF; cdr3_nt: TGTGCCAGCTGGGGGTTCTCCTACAATGAGCAGTTCTTC
d_call: .; j_call: TRBJ2-5; v_call: TRBV6-6; clone_size: many; cdr3_aa: CASSYSPGETQYF; cdr3_nt: TGTGCCAGCAGTTACTCCCCTGGGGAGACCCAGTACTTC
d_call: TRBD2; j_call: TRBJ2-5; v_call: TRBV7-9; clone_size: .; cdr3_aa: CASSLRRGQRGDQETQYF; cdr3_nt: TGTGCCAGCAGCTTACGGCGGGGGCAGCGGGGGGACCAAGAGACCCAGTACTTC
d_call: TRBD2; j_call: TRBJ2-7; v_call: TRBV6-5; clone_size: .; cdr3_aa: CASSYSLGLAGAYEQYF; cdr3_nt: TGTGCCAGCAGTTACTCTTTGGGGCTAGCGGGAGCCTACGAGCAGTACTTC